This T cell receptor beta chain emerged from a study of CD8 T cells in ankylosing spondylitis. Overall study results and limits: Disease-linked clones, CD8+, were relatively rare in peripheral blood. Clones tied to disease were said to be significantly enriched in matched ankylosing spondylitis synovial fluid.

CDR1 DFQATT and CDR2 SNEGSKA come from the germline V gene (reference sequence). V dropped 5 bases and J dropped 7 bases, with 12 bases sitting between them. The CDR3 has 12 amino acids. This clonotype was recorded a few times. Its antigen is unknown. From the 5' RACE reads, TCRdb called clonotypes with MiXCR, one entry per CDR3 protein. Of about 130,000 distinct CDR3 sequences detected, around 7% appear once; the ten largest clones hold over 9%. The sequence was obtained from a male donor with ankylosing spondylitis or in good health (not recorded which). Sequenced: blood, either unsorted or a sorted T cell fraction (not recorded which). V gene TRBV20-1 combines with J gene TRBJ1-5; no clear D. CDR3 loop: CSARSKNQPQHF. The CDR3 DNA follows: TGCAGTGCTCGAAGTAAGAACCAGCCCCAGCATTTT.